This note documents a single TCR beta chain sequence. Its cognate antigen is unknown. The junction differs from germline at one of its ends, possibly a read error. The study co-extracted DNA and RNA from 20-30 mg of unsorted bulk tissue. No treatment had been given to the patients, who were chronically infected with HBV. The sample comes from a study of tumor-infiltrating lymphocytes in primary liver carcinoma. Overall study results and limits: Tumor-adjacent and tumor-blood pairs shared a smaller degree of overlap than tumor region pairs. Presence in all five tumor regions was observed for only about 7-24% of top clones. The 250 largest clones made up significantly more of tumor than blood repertoires (p = 0.039).

A primer matching the constant region was used to make TCR beta cDNA from 500 to 650 ng of total RNA. TCR beta libraries came from three nested multiplex PCR rounds using slightly modified ARM-PCR. The first two PCR rounds, roughly 11 cycles each, used TRBV1-TRBV30 forward primers and a C-beta reverse primer. In TCRdb, the multiplex PCR reads were re-called with MiXCR into one record per CDR3 protein. Here the sample spans roughly 48,000 distinct CDR3 sequences, about 68% being singletons. The CDR3 is made up of 15 amino acids. Germline values: CDR1 ENHRY, CDR2 SYGVKD. Sequencing used liver tumor tissue from sampling region 3. Subset specified: tumor region T3, left-lateral pole. The origin of this receptor is a man aged 40-49 years with primary liver carcinoma and hepatitis B virus infection. This chain links TRBV10-3 with TRBJ2-1, with D tentatively TRBD2 (5 bases). The CDR3 DNA is TGTGCCATCGGGGAGATTCCCGGGCTAAATAATGAACAGTTCTTC. This sequence encodes CAIGEIPGLNNEQFF.